The rows below give T cell receptor beta chains drawn from one sample of a study of neoadjuvant nivolumab and ipilimumab in lung cancer. Here immunoSEQ multiplex PCR was the method, and the copy in TCRdb shows in-frame clones only, minus some. This repertoire shows about 9,000 clones, 60% to 85% found once; its top ten account for roughly 3.2%. Source: tumor tissue, taken after neoadjuvant nivolumab, alone or with ipilimumab, at or shortly before surgery. These receptors originate from an adult with non-small cell lung cancer. Each CDR3 is given with its conserved first and last residue. The order of the fields is CDR3 protein, J gene, V gene, clone size. Expanded clones get a size class; other rows say once, few or many, or leave the size out.

CDR3aa: CASSLAVAGTDTQYF; j_gene: TRBJ2-3; v_gene: TRBV7-9; abundance: .
CDR3aa: CASSSGTASRWGNEKLFF; j_gene: TRBJ1-4; v_gene: TRBV5-4; abundance: .
CDR3aa: CASSFVMGLAGVGTGELFF; j_gene: TRBJ2-2; v_gene: TRBV7-2; abundance: few
CDR3aa: CASSEIQGFAEAFF; j_gene: TRBJ1-1; v_gene: TRBV10-2; abundance: .
CDR3aa: CASSLAGAETQYF; j_gene: TRBJ2-5; v_gene: TRBV5-1; abundance: .
CDR3aa: CASSLAGTAGQLVWAWYF; j_gene: TRBJ2-7; v_gene: TRBV5-5; abundance: .
CDR3aa: CASSLFTLGLASSGANVLTF; j_gene: TRBJ2-6; v_gene: TRBV5-1; abundance: .
CDR3aa: CASSAKGQGAEQYF; j_gene: TRBJ2-7; v_gene: TRBV9; abundance: .
CDR3aa: CASSYSGTFYEQYF; j_gene: TRBJ2-7; v_gene: TRBV6-5; abundance: .
CDR3aa: CASSLIPNTGELFF; j_gene: TRBJ2-2; v_gene: TRBV7-6; abundance: .
CDR3aa: CASSVGGQGAYEQYF; j_gene: TRBJ2-7; v_gene: TRBV9; abundance: .
CDR3aa: CASSPTTGTGANVLTF; j_gene: TRBJ2-6; v_gene: TRBV4-3; abundance: few
CDR3aa: CASSHLGQGSPETQYF; j_gene: TRBJ2-5; v_gene: TRBV4-1; abundance: .
CDR3aa: CASSRLLGLDEQYF; j_gene: TRBJ2-7; v_gene: TRBV4-3; abundance: .
CDR3aa: CASSVEKRTSTDTQYF; j_gene: TRBJ2-3; v_gene: TRBV9; abundance: .
CDR3aa: CASSAQGGTGNTIYF; j_gene: TRBJ1-3; v_gene: TRBV2; abundance: .
CDR3aa: CASSVDSYEQYF; j_gene: TRBJ2-7; v_gene: TRBV11-3; abundance: .
CDR3aa: CASTTRHPYEQYF; j_gene: TRBJ2-7; v_gene: TRBV6-5; abundance: .
CDR3aa: CASRPGAGADTQYF; j_gene: TRBJ2-3; v_gene: TRBV5-4; abundance: once
CDR3aa: CASSKAETTEQYF; j_gene: TRBJ2-7; v_gene: TRBV21-1; abundance: .
CDR3aa: CASSLPGGTPALGELFF; j_gene: TRBJ2-2; v_gene: TRBV5-1; abundance: .
CDR3aa: CASSFGHGAYEQYF; j_gene: TRBJ2-7; v_gene: TRBV11-3; abundance: .
CDR3aa: CASSTDYLSYNEQFF; j_gene: TRBJ2-1; v_gene: TRBV11-1; abundance: .
CDR3aa: CASSAQRETQYF; j_gene: TRBJ2-5; v_gene: TRBV7-2; abundance: .
CDR3aa: CASSRQGGDQPQHF; j_gene: TRBJ1-5; v_gene: TRBV27; abundance: .
CDR3aa: CATSKTGEVEKLFF; j_gene: TRBJ1-4; v_gene: TRBV15; abundance: .
CDR3aa: CASRTETLPPRIPTGLDSIYEQYF; j_gene: TRBJ2-7; v_gene: TRBV12-2; abundance: .
CDR3aa: CASSLAPHSQAYNEQFF; j_gene: TRBJ2-1; v_gene: TRBV7-2; abundance: .
CDR3aa: CASSSGQLTNTEAFF; j_gene: TRBJ1-1; v_gene: TRBV9; abundance: .
CDR3aa: CASSLEVYEQYF; j_gene: TRBJ2-7; v_gene: TRBV7-9; abundance: once
CDR3aa: CASSASDRVNTGELFF; j_gene: TRBJ2-2; v_gene: TRBV9; abundance: .